This section outlines one TCR beta chain sequence together with its context. The antigen is not known. Data came from immunoSEQ multiplex PCR; TCRdb stores just in-frame clones and leaves some out. The sample has around 24,000 clones; 65% to 75% are singletons. This CDR3 has 18 amino acids. V was clipped by 0 bases and J by 6 bases, with 23 bases between them. CDR1 and CDR2 (germline): MGHRA, YSYEKL. ViraFEST used viral peptide pools to expand antigen-specific CD4+ T cells before sequencing. After more than 8 days in culture, the CD4+ T cells were isolated. According to the study, vaccine recipients showed no prior SARS-CoV-2 infection and negative nucleocapsid antibodies. In the cultures, half the medium was exchanged for IL-2 medium on days 3 and 7. The sample originates from a study of vaccination effects on CD4 cells after COVID-19.

This chain connects TRBV4-1 to TRBJ1-2; D uncertain. The source was CD4+ T cells from PBMCs cultured with SARS-CoV-2 spike peptides, collected before COVID-19 vaccination. This clonotype was sampled from a human donor who received a COVID-19 vaccine. CDR3 DNA sequence: TGCGCCAGCAGCCAAGACCGGGCCCGAGGGAGGAGAAGGAATGGCTACACCTTC. As protein: CASSQDRARGRRRNGYTF.